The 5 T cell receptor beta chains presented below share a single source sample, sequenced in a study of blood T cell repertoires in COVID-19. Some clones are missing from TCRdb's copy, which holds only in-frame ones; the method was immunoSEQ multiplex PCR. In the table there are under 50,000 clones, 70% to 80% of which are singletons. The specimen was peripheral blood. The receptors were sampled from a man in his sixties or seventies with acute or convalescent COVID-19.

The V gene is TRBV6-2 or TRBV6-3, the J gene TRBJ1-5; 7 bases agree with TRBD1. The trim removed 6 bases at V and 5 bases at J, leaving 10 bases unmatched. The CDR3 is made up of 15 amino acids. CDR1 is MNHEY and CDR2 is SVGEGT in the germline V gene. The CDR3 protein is CASSFGQAGHQPQHF. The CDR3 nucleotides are TGTGCCAGCAGCTTCGGACAGGCCGGGCATCAGCCCCAGCATTTT.

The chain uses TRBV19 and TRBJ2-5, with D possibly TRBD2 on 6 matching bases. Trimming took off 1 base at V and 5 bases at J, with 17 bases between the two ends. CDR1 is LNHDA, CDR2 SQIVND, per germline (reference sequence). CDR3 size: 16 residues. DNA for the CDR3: TGTGCCAGTAGTATAGGGGGCCCCCCTGGGGGGGAGACCCAGTACTTC. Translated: CASSIGGPPGGETQYF.

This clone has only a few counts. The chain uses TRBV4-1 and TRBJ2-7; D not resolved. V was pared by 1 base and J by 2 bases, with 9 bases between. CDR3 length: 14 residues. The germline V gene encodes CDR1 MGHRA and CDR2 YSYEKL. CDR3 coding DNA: TGCGCCAGCAGCCAAGTAGCAGCGCCCTACGAGCAGTACTTC. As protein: CASSQVAAPYEQYF.

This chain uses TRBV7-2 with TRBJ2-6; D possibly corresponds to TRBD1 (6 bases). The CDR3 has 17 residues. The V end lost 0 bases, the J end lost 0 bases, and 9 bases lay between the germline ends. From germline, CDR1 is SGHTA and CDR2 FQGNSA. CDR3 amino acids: CASSLAGTNSGANVLTF. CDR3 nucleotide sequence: TGTGCCAGCAGCTTAGCGGGGACAAACTCTGGGGCCAACGTCCTGACTTTC.

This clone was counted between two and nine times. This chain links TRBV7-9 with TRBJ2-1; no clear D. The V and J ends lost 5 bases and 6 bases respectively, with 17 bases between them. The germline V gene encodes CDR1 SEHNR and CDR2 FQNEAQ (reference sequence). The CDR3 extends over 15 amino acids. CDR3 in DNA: TGTGCCAGCAGCCTCCCCGGGTCCACGGCCAATGAGCAGTTCTTC. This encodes CASSLPGSTANEQFF.